This T cell receptor (beta chain) was profiled in a study of blood T cells in healthy people across ages. About the research overall: With template switching, about one barcoded beta molecule was captured per two T cells. Whole-study findings and limits: CMV status of donors was unknown, possibly confounding expanded clonotype changes. It was held that diversity estimates obtained from one million T cells represented underestimates.

The second PCR ran roughly 6 to 11 cycles with a sample-barcoded 5' primer and J-beta primers. Every sample produced at least 3 million CDR3-containing paired-end reads. MiXCR, run by TCRdb on the 5' RACE reads, gives a single entry per CDR3 protein. Among fewer than 900,000 distinct CDR3 sequences listed, under 40% were seen once. In germline, CDR1 is KGHDR, CDR2 SFDVKD. The CDR3 is 15 residues long. Trimming took 4 bases from V and 2 from J, leaving 13 bases between them. Comment on this clonotype: No antigen is known for it.

What was sequenced was blood. The clonotype was recovered from a man between 18 and 29 years old in good health. This chain links TRBV24-1 with TRBJ1-1, with D possibly TRBD1 on 6 matching bases. CDR3 coding DNA: TGTGCCACCAGTGACCCTCCGACAGGAAACACTGAAGCTTTCTTT. Its translation is CATSDPPTGNTEAFF.